This T cell receptor (beta chain) was captured in a study of cytomegalovirus exposure and HLA in healthy donors. With 60 Vbeta and 13 Jbeta primers, the PCR was carried out. The assay was immunoSEQ multiplex PCR, and TCRdb's table has in-frame clones only and misses some. The sample carries about 130,000 clones, approximately 80% recorded once. This clone showed up just once. The CDR3 spans 13 residues. The germline V gene has CDR1 SGHNT and CDR2 YENEEA. Trimming cost V 6 bases and J 8 bases, with 14 bases left between them. The clonotype comes from a man aged 45-65 years in good health and CMV-seronegative. Input material: PBMCs. The rearrangement uses TRBV11-3 and TRBJ2-1, with D possibly TRBD2 on 6 matching bases. The CDR3 loop is CASSPGGADEQFF. DNA for the CDR3: TGTGCCAGCAGTCCCGGAGGGGCCGATGAGCAGTTCTTC.